This paragraph reports one T cell receptor beta chain. Its antigen is undetermined. This entry belongs to a study of CD8 T cells in ankylosing spondylitis. The study, taken as a whole, reports: Earlier reports found some motif variants in synovial fluid and blood in reactive arthritis. Disease-linked clones were found to be CD8+ and relatively rare in peripheral blood. Characteristic, it appeared, of ankylosing spondylitis blood was a TCR beta motif of eight highly homologous variants.

The authors made TCR beta libraries by quantitative 5'-RACE with molecular barcodes. TCRdb re-derived calls from the 5' RACE reads in MiXCR, one entry per CDR3 protein. The sample lists 300,000 to 400,000 distinct CDR3 sequences, around 24% occurring once. The CDR3 is 15 amino acids. V shed 0 bases and J shed 9 bases, with 16 bases lying between them. Germline V CDR1 and CDR2: SGHNT, YYREEE (reference sequence). The sample was blood, either unsorted or a sorted T cell fraction (not recorded which). The V and J genes are TRBV5-4 and TRBJ2-1, with D perhaps matching TRBD2 (6 bases). The origin of this receptor is a male donor with ankylosing spondylitis. The CDR3 DNA is TGTGCCAGCAGCTTGGAGGGGAGGAGGGCCAGTGAGCAGTTCTTC. It encodes CASSLEGRRASEQFF. The complete variable domain, with remaining parts taken from reference TRBV5-4 and TRBJ2-1, reads ETGVTQSPTHLIKTRGQQVTLRCSSQSGHNTVSWYQQALGQGPQFIFQYYREEENGRGNFPPRFSGLQFPNYSSELNVNALELDDSALYLCASSLEGRRASEQFFGPGTRLTVL.